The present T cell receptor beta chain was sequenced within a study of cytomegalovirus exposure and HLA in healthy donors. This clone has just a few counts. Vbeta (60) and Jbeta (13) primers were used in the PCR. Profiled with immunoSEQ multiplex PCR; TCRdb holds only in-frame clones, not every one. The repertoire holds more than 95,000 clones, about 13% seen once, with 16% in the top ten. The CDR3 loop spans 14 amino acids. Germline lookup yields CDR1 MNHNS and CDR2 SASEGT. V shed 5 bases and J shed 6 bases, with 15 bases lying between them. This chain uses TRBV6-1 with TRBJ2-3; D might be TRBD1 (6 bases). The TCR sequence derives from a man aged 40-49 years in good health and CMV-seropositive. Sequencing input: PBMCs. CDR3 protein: CASSPTGSSDTQYF. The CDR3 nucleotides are TGTGCCAGCAGTCCCACAGGGTCTTCGGATACGCAGTATTTT.